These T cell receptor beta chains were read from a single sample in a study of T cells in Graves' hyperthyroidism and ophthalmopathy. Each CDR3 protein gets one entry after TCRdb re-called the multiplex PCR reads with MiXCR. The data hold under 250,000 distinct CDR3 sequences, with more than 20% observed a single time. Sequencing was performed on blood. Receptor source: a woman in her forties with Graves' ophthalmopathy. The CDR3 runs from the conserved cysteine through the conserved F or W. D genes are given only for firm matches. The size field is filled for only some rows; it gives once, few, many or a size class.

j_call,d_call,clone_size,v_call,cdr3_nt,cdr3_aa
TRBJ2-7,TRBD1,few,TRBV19,TGTGCCAGTAGTCTCGGACAGGGTGTACAGTACTTC,CASSLGQGVQYF
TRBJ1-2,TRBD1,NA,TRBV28,TGTGCCAGCAGTGGCTACGACAGGGGAGGATATGGCTACACCTTC,CASSGYDRGGYGYTF
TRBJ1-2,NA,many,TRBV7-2,TGTGCCAGCAGCTCGGGACGGTATGGCTACACCTTC,CASSSGRYGYTF
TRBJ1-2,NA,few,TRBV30,TGTGCCTGGAGTGTAGTACAGTCGCGGGGCTACACCTTC,CAWSVVQSRGYTF
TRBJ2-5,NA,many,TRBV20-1,TGCAGTGCTAGAGGGGGCTCCGAGACCCAGTACTTC,CSARGGSETQYF
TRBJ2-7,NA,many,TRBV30,TGTGCCTGGAATGTCCGATACGAGCAGTACTTC,CAWNVRYEQYF
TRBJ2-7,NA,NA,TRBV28,TGTGCCAGCAGTTTGACCCGAGAACCCTACGAGCAGTACTTC,CASSLTREPYEQYF
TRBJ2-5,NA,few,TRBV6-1,TGTGCCAGCAGTGAAACGGAGGAGCAAGAGACCCAGTACTTC,CASSETEEQETQYF
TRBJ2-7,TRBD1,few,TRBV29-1,TGTAGCGTTGAAGGGACAGCTGCCTACGAGCAGTACTTC,CSVEGTAAYEQYF
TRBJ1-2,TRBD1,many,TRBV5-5,TGTGCCAGCAGCCCGGGACAGTATGGCTACACCTTC,CASSPGQYGYTF
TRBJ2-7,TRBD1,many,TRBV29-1,TGCAGCGCCGAAAGGGACAGGGTCTACGAGCAGTACTTC,CSAERDRVYEQYF
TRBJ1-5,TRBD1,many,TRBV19,TGTGCCAGTACCTACCAGACAGGGCCGGGCCAGCCCCAGCATTTT,CASTYQTGPGQPQHF
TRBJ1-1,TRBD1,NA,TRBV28,TGTGCCAGCAGTGGGACAGAAATAGATGAAGCTTTCTTT,CASSGTEIDEAFF
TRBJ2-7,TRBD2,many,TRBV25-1,TGTGCCAGCAGTGATCTCCCGGGACTAGCGGGAGGGCGGGCTGAGCAGTACTTC,CASSDLPGLAGGRAEQYF
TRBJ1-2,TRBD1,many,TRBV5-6,TGTGCCAGCAGCTTGGCGGGACAGGGCGAGTCTGGCTACACCTTC,CASSLAGQGESGYTF
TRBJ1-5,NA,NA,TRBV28,TGTGCCAGCAGCCCATCGGGGAGAGGTGGTCAGCCCCAGCATTTT,CASSPSGRGGQPQHF
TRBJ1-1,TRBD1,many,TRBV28,TGTGCCAGCAGTTTCAAGAGGCAGGGGGCAATGAACACTGAAGCTTTCTTT,CASSFKRQGAMNTEAFF
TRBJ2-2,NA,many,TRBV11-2,TGTGCCAGCAGCGAAGGAGACAACGCGAACACCGGGGAGCTGTTTTTT,CASSEGDNANTGELFF
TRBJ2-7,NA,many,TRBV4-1,TGCGCCAGCAGCCAAGTTGACAGATACTACGAGCAGTACTTC,CASSQVDRYYEQYF
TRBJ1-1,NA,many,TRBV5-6,TGTGCCAGCAGCCCGCCCCCGGGGATGAACACTGAAGCTTTCTTT,CASSPPPGMNTEAFF
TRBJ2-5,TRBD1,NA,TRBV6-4,TGTGCCAGCAGTCGGGACAGTGGGTGGGAGACCCAGTACTTC,CASSRDSGWETQYF
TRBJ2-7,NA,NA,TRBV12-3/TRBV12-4,TGTGCCAGCAGTTTCTCCAGAACCCCCTACGAGCAGTACTTC,CASSFSRTPYEQYF
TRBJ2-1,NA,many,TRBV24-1,TGTGCCACCAGTGACTTAGGGTTGGGGTCCTACAATGAGCAGTTCTTC,CATSDLGLGSYNEQFF
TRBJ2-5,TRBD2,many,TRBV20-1,TGCAGCGCTCACTGGCGGGAGGAGATGAAGACCCAGTACTTC,CSAHWREEMKTQYF
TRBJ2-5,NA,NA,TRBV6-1,TGTGCCAGCAGGCTGGACAGATCCCAAGAGACCCAGTACTTC,CASRLDRSQETQYF
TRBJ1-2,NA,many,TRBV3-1,TGTGCCAGCAGCCGACCAGGGTATGGCTACACCTTC,CASSRPGYGYTF
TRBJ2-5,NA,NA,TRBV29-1,TGCAGCGTTGAACCAGGGCCCGAGACCCAGTACTTC,CSVEPGPETQYF